The present TCR beta chain was sequenced within a study of T cells after yellow fever vaccination. General observations from the study: Subsequent booster samples again held most clones from primary vaccination (less than 98% CD4, roughly 91% CD8).

The germline V and J ends were trimmed by 4 bases and 10 bases, with 23 bases remaining between them. The CDR3 totals 16 residues. Germline V gene sequence: CDR1 SGHKS, CDR2 YYEKEE (reference sequence). This clonotype has just a few counts. Its target is unknown. It was through 5'RACE template switching that TCR cDNA was made, with a universal primer site and UMIs added. One entry per CDR3 protein results from TCRdb running MiXCR on the 5' RACE reads. The sample records 110,000 or so distinct CDR3 sequences, roughly 6.8% being singletons. The sample was CD4+ T cells sorted from PBMCs, taken roughly 46 days after the first yellow fever vaccination. This TCR derives from a man between 18 and 35 years old who received the YFV17D yellow fever vaccine. The genes are TRBV5-5 and TRBJ1-4, with a possible D match to TRBD1 (5 bases). Here the CDR3 reads CASSSPVTAADGKLFF. The DNA for the CDR3 is TGTGCCAGCAGCAGTCCCGTGACAGCTGCGGACGGAAAACTGTTTTTT.